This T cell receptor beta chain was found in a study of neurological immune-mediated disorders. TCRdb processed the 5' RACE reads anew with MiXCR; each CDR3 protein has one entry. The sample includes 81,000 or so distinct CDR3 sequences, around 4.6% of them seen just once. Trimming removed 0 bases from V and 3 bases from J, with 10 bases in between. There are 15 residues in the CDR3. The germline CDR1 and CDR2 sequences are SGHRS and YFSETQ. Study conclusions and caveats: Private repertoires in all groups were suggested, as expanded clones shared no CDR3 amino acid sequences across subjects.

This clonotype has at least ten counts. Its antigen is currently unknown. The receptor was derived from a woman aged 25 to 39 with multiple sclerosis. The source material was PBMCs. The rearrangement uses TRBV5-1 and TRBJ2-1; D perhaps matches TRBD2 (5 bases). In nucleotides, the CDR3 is TGCGCCAGCAGCTTGGGGCTAGCTTACTACAATGAGCAGTTCTTC. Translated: CASSLGLAYYNEQFF.